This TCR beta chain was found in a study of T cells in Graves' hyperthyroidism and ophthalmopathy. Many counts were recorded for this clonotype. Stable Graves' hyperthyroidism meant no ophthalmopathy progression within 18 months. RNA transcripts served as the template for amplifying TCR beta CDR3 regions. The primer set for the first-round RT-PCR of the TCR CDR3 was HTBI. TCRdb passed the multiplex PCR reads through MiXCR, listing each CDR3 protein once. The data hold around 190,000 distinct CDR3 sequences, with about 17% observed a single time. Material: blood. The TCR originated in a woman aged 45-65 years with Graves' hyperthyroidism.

In nucleotides, the CDR3 is TGTGCCAGTACCTCGGACAGGGACTTAAGCAATCAGCCCCAGCATTTT. Residues: CASTSDRDLSNQPQHF. The chain carries TRBV19 and TRBJ1-5; TRBD1 aligns across 8 bases. The V gene end was trimmed by 7 bases and the J gene end by 1 base; junction bases not matched to a gene: 9. The CDR3 has 16 amino acids. In germline, CDR1 is LNHDA, CDR2 SQIVND (reference sequence). Filled out from reference TRBV19 and TRBJ1-5, the complete variable domain reads DGGITQSPKYLFRKEGQNVTLSCEQNLNHDAMYWYRQDPGQGLRLIYYSQIVNDFQKGDIAEGYSVSREKKESFPLTVTSAQKNPTAFYLCASTSDRDLSNQPQHFGDGTRLSIL.